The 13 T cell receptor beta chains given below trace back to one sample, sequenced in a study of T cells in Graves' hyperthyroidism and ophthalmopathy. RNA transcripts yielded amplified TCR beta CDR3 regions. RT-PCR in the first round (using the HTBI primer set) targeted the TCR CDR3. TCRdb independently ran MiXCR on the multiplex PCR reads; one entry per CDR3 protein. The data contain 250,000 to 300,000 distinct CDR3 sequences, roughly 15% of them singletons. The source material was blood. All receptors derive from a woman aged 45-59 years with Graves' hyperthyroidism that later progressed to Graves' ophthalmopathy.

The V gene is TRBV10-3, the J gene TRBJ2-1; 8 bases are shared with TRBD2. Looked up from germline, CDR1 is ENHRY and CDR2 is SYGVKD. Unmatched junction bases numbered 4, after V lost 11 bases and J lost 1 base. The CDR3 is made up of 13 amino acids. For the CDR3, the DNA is TGTGCCGTAGCGGGGACTTCCTACAATGAGCAGTTCTTC. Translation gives CAVAGTSYNEQFF.

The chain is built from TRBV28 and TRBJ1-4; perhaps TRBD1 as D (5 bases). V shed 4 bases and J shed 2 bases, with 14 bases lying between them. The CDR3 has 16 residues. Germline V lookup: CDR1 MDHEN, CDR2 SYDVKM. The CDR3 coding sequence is TGTGCCAGCAGTTCACCTCCGGGACGGACTAATGAAAAACTGTTTTTT. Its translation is CASSSPPGRTNEKLFF. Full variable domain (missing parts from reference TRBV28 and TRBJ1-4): DVKVTQSSRYLVKRTGEKVFLECVQDMDHENMFWYRQDPGLGLRLIYFSYDVKMKEKGDIPEGYSVSREKKERFSLILESASTNQTSMYLCASSSPPGRTNEKLFFGSGTQLSVL.

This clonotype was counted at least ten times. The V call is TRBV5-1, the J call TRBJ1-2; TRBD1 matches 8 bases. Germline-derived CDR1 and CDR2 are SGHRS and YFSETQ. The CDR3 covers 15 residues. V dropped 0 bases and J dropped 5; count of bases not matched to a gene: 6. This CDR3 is CASSLGTGIRYGYTF. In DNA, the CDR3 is TGCGCCAGCAGCTTGGGGACAGGGATACGGTATGGCTACACCTTC.

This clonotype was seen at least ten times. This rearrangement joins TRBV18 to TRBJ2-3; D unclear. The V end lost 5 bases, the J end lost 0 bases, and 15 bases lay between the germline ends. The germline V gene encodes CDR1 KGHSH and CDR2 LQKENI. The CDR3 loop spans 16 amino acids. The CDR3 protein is CASSASATISTDTQYF. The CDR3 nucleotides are TGTGCCAGCTCAGCATCGGCTACCATTAGCACAGATACGCAGTATTTT.

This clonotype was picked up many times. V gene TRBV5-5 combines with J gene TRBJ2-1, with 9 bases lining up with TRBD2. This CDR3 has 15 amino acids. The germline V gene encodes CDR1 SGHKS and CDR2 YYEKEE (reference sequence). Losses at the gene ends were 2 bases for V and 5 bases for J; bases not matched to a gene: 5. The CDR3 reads CASSFAGGPDNEQFF. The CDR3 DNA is TGTGCCAGCAGCTTCGCGGGAGGGCCGGACAATGAGCAGTTCTTC. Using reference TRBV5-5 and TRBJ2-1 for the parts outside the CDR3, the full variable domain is DAGVTQSPTHLIKTRGQQVTLRCSPISGHKSVSWYQQVLGQGPQFIFQYYEKEERGRGNFPDRFSARQFPNYSSELNVNALLLGDSALYLCASSFAGGPDNEQFFGPGTRLTVL.

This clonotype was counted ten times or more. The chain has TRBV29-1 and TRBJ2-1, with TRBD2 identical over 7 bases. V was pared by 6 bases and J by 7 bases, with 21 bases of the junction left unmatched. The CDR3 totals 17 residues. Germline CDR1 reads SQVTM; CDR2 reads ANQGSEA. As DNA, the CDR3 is TGCAGCGTGGGGGACGGGGCGGGAGCTCTCTTCTATAATGAGCAGTTCTTC. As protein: CSVGDGAGALFYNEQFF.

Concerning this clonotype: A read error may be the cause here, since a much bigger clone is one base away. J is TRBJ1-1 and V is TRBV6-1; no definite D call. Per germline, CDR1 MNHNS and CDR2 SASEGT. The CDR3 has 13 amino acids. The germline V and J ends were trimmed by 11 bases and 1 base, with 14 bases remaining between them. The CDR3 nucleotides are TGTGCCTCGCTCAGGCAGCCGAACACTGAAGCTTTCTTT. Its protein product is CASLRQPNTEAFF.

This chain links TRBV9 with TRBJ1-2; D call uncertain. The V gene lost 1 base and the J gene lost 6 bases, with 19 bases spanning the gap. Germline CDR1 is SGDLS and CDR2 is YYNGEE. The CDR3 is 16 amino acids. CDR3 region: CASSVRPREDQHGYTF. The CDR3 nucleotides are TGTGCCAGCAGCGTAAGGCCCCGGGAGGATCAGCATGGCTACACCTTC.

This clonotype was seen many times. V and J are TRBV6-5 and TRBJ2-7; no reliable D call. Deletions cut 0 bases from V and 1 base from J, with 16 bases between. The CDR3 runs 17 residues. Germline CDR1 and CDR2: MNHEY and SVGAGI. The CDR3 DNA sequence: TGTGCCAGCAGTTACTCGATATTCAAGGAACCATCCTACGAGCAGTACTTC. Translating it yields CASSYSIFKEPSYEQYF.

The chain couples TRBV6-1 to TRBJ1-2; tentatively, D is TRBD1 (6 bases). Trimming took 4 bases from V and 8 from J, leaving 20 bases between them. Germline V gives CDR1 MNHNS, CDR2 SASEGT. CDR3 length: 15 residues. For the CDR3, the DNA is TGTGCCAGCAGTGGAGCGAGGTCGGAGACAGGAGGCTACACCTTC. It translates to CASSGARSETGGYTF.

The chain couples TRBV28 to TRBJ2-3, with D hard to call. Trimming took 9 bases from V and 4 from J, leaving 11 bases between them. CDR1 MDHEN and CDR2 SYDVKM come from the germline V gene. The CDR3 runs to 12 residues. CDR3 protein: CASCPGPDTQYF. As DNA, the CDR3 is TGTGCCAGTTGCCCCGGGCCAGATACGCAGTATTTT.

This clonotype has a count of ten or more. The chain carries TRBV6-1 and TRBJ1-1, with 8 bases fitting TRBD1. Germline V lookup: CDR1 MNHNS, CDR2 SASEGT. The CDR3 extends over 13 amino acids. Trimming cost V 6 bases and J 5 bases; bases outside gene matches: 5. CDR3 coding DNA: TGTGCCAGCAGATCAGGGGGCCGGACTGAAGCTTTCTTT. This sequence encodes CASRSGGRTEAFF.

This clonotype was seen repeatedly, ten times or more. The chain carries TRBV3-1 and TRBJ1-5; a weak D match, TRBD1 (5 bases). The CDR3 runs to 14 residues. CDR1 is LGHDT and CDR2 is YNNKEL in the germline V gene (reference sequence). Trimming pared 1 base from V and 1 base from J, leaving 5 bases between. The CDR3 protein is CASSQGGSNQPQHF. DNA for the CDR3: TGTGCCAGCAGCCAAGGGGGGAGCAATCAGCCCCAGCATTTT.